Listed here are 23 T cell receptor beta chains from one sample, sequenced in a study of T-cell memory formation after mild COVID-19. TCRdb itself ran the 5' RACE reads through MiXCR, one entry per CDR3 protein. The profile shows more than 350,000 distinct CDR3 sequences, 16% of them singletons. Material for sequencing was PBMCs or a T cell subset sorted from them (not recorded which). The receptors derive from a man between 18 and 29 years old who had mild COVID-19 (a few samples of this study predate the infection). Cell type and time point are not known.

The V gene is TRBV29-1, the J gene TRBJ2-1; 13 nucleotides agree with TRBD2. The CDR3 totals 14 residues. After removal of 2 bases from V and 9 bases from J, the junction contained 4 bases not matched to a gene. Germline values: CDR1 SQVTM, CDR2 ANQGSEA. DNA for the CDR3: TGCAGCGTTGAACGGACTAGCGGGGGAGCTGAGCAGTTCTTC. It specifies CSVERTSGGAEQFF.

This clonotype was observed a few times. The chain couples TRBV29-1 to TRBJ2-3; TRBD2 agrees at 10 bases. The V gene end was trimmed by 4 bases and the J gene end by 0 bases; junction bases not matched to a gene: 4. This CDR3 spans 15 amino acids. The germline V gene has CDR1 SQVTM and CDR2 ANQGSEA. This CDR3 is CSVAGLAESTDTQYF. The DNA for the CDR3 is TGCAGCGTTGCCGGACTAGCGGAGAGCACAGATACGCAGTATTTT.

The chain combines TRBV12-3 or TRBV12-4 with TRBJ2-5, with D unresolved. The CDR3 has 14 residues. V gave up 3 bases and J gave up 4 bases, with 12 bases separating them. Here the CDR3 reads CASSFGRMRETQYF. The CDR3 coding sequence is TGTGCCAGCAGTTTCGGGCGTATGAGAGAGACCCAGTACTTC.

A few counts support this clonotype. This chain connects TRBV2 to TRBJ2-2; D unresolved. Germline CDR1 and CDR2: SNHLY and FYNNEI. CDR3 length: 13 residues. V was pared by 1 base and J by 5 bases, with 5 bases between. The CDR3 coding sequence is TGTGCCAGCAGTGAAGTCCCGACCGGGGAGCTGTTTTTT. Translating it yields CASSEVPTGELFF. Using reference TRBV2 and TRBJ2-2 for the parts outside the CDR3, the full variable domain is EPEVTQTPSHQVTQMGQEVILRCVPISNHLYFYWYRQILGQKVEFLVSFYNNEISEKSEIFDDQFSVERPDGSNFTLKIRSTKLEDSAMYFCASSEVPTGELFFGEGSRLTVL.

This clonotype was picked up a small number of times. The genes are TRBV2 and TRBJ2-5; no definite D call. The V end was cut by 5 bases, the J end by 6 bases, with 4 bases between. CDR1 is SNHLY, CDR2 FYNNEI, per germline. The CDR3 runs to 10 residues. This CDR3 is CASSSQTQYF. CDR3 DNA: TGTGCCAGCAGTAGCCAGACCCAGTACTTC.

This rearrangement joins TRBV4-3 to TRBJ2-2, with a weak D call TRBD1 (5 bases). This CDR3 contains 15 residues. Germline V gene sequence: CDR1 LGHNA, CDR2 YSLEER. V lost 6 bases and J lost 0, with 11 bases in between. The CDR3 bases are TGCGCCAGCAGGGACAACGAAGCGAACACCGGGGAGCTGTTTTTT. It specifies CASRDNEANTGELFF.

The chain has TRBV6-5 and TRBJ1-6; no reliable D call. CDR1 is MNHEY, CDR2 SVGAGI, per germline. The CDR3 has 15 residues. V dropped 0 bases and J dropped 8 bases, with 11 bases sitting between them. The CDR3 DNA is TGTGCCAGCAGTTACTCGAGAGGGAGCGATTCACCCCTCCACTTT. This gives the protein CASSYSRGSDSPLHF.

The chain combines TRBV9 with TRBJ2-1; D perhaps matches TRBD2 (6 bases). Between the trimmed V and J ends, which lost 3 bases and 7 bases, there was a span of 11 bases. The germline gives CDR1 SGDLS, CDR2 YYNGEE. CDR3 size: 13 residues. The CDR3 loop reads CASSAGLSNEQFF. Written as DNA, the CDR3 is TGTGCCAGCAGCGCGGGACTCTCGAATGAGCAGTTCTTC.

The table lists this clonotype with a few counts. V is TRBV7-8 and J is TRBJ1-5; 7 nucleotides agree with TRBD1. Germline assignment: CDR1 SGHVS and CDR2 FQNEAQ. The CDR3 runs 16 residues. After removal of 1 base from V and 1 base from J, the junction contained 4 bases not matched to a gene. The CDR3 DNA sequence: TGTGCCAGCAGCTTAGACAGGGGAGGGAGCAATCAGCCCCAGCATTTT. Its translation: CASSLDRGGSNQPQHF. The entire variable domain, with the rest obtained from reference TRBV7-8 and TRBJ1-5, is as follows: GAGVSQSPRYKVAKRGQDVALRCDPISGHVSLFWYQQALGQGPEFLTYFQNEAQLDKSGLPSDRFFAERPEGSVSTLKIQRTQQEDSAVYLCASSLDRGGSNQPQHFGDGTRLSIL.

This chain joins TRBV7-9 and TRBJ2-7; D is undetermined. The CDR3 consists of 12 residues. Germline CDR1 reads SEHNR; CDR2 reads FQNEAQ (reference sequence). Trimming left V 3 bases short and J 7 bases short, with 10 bases between. The CDR3 protein is CASSFGEGEQYV. DNA for the CDR3: TGTGCCAGCAGCTTTGGGGAAGGGGAGCAGTACGTC.

CDR3 sequence: CASSKQGFADTQYF. CDR3 nucleotides: TGTGCCAGCAGTAAACAGGGGTTTGCAGATACGCAGTATTTT. This chain connects TRBV27 to TRBJ2-3; 7 bases match TRBD1. With 5 bases clipped from V and 4 bases from J, the junction kept 6 bases outside the gene matches. CDR1 and CDR2 from the germline V gene are MNHEY and SMNVEV (reference sequence). The CDR3 spans 14 residues.

This chain links TRBV12-3 or TRBV12-4 with TRBJ1-4, with D possibly TRBD1 on 5 matching bases. The CDR3 has 16 amino acids. V was cut by 6 bases and J by 3 bases, with 17 bases left in between. The CDR3, as DNA: TGTGCCAGCAGACCCGACAGTGTAGGTCCTAATGAAAAACTGTTTTTT. Residues: CASRPDSVGPNEKLFF.

A few counts support this clonotype. CDR3 in DNA: TGCGCCAGCAGCCTGGGACAGGGGGGCATGAACACTGAAGCTTTCTTT. Its translation is CASSLGQGGMNTEAFF. This chain joins TRBV5-1 and TRBJ1-1; 11 bases line up with TRBD1. Germline assignment: CDR1 SGHRS and CDR2 YFSETQ. This CDR3 has 16 amino acids. Losses at the gene ends were 4 bases for V and 0 bases for J; bases not matched to a gene: 5.

The chain links TRBV20-1 to TRBJ1-1; D gene unclear. This CDR3 comprises 11 residues. V shed 5 bases and J shed 5 bases, with 9 bases lying between them. Germline assignment: CDR1 DFQATT and CDR2 SNEGSKA (reference sequence). The CDR3 sequence is CSASTATEAFF. The CDR3 DNA reads as TGCAGTGCTTCGACGGCAACTGAAGCTTTCTTT.

V usage is TRBV7-9 and J usage is TRBJ2-3; D is ambiguous. Germline assignment: CDR1 SEHNR and CDR2 FQNEAQ (reference sequence). CDR3 length equals 14 residues. Trimming pared 2 bases from V and 2 bases from J, leaving 8 bases between. CDR3 nucleotides: TGTGCCAGCAGCTTAACCGACTTCACAGATACGCAGTATTTT. Translation gives CASSLTDFTDTQYF.

This chain joins TRBV5-1 and TRBJ2-7; no firm D call. The CDR3 covers 14 residues. Germline assignment: CDR1 SGHRS and CDR2 YFSETQ. Trimming removed 0 bases at V and 5 bases at J, with 12 bases between. CDR3 in amino acids: CASSLETVKDEQYF. The CDR3 DNA follows: TGCGCCAGCAGCTTGGAGACCGTCAAAGACGAGCAGTACTTC.

The chain combines TRBV7-9 with TRBJ2-1; 9 bases fit TRBD1. Trimming removed 6 bases from V and 7 bases from J; junction bases left unmatched: 7. The CDR3 sequence is 14 residues long. Germline CDR1 is SEHNR and CDR2 is FQNEAQ (reference sequence). Here the CDR3 DNA reads TGTGCCAGCAGGGCCGGGACAGGGTCAAATGAGCAGTTCTTC. The encoded protein is CASRAGTGSNEQFF.

There are many counts of this clonotype. The rearrangement links TRBV5-1 to TRBJ2-5; 7 bases agree with TRBD1. The CDR3 is 14 residues long. Trimming at V came to 3 bases and at J to 1 base, leaving 3 bases not matched to a gene. The V gene's germline CDR1 is SGHRS and CDR2 YFSETQ. The CDR3 sequence is CASSSQGTQETQYF. The CDR3 nucleotides are TGCGCCAGCAGCTCACAGGGGACCCAAGAGACCCAGTACTTC.

The rearrangement uses TRBV7-9 and TRBJ2-3, with 9 bases identical to TRBD1. V trimming: 7 bases; J trimming: 5 bases; junction bases outside the gene matches: 13. Germline V CDR1 and CDR2: SEHNR, FQNEAQ (reference sequence). The CDR3 is 16 residues long. CDR3 DNA sequence: TGTGCCAGCACCCCCGGGCGGACAGGGGAGGTAGATACGCAGTATTTT. Its translation: CASTPGRTGEVDTQYF.

This chain joins TRBV11-2 and TRBJ1-1, with D unresolved. Germline V lookup: CDR1 SGHAT, CDR2 FQNNGV. The V end lost 5 bases, the J end lost 0 bases, and 7 bases lay between the germline ends. The CDR3 spans 13 residues. CDR3 loop: CASSGSLNTEAFF. The CDR3 coding sequence is TGTGCCAGCAGCGGCAGCTTGAACACTGAAGCTTTCTTT.

The chain combines TRBV5-1 with TRBJ2-3; 12 positions agree with TRBD2. CDR1 and CDR2 from the germline V gene are SGHRS and YFSETQ. Trimming cost V 3 bases and J 2 bases; bases outside gene matches: 1. CDR3 length: 15 amino acids. CDR3 sequence: CASSSSGGVTDTQYF. The CDR3 nucleotides read TGCGCCAGCAGCTCTAGCGGGGGGGTCACAGATACGCAGTATTTT.

There are a few counts of this clonotype. The V gene is TRBV2, the J gene TRBJ2-7, with D possibly TRBD2 on 5 matching bases. Germline V gene sequence: CDR1 SNHLY, CDR2 FYNNEI. The germline V and J ends were trimmed by 2 bases and 6 bases, with 11 bases remaining between them. CDR3 size: 13 residues. CDR3 nucleotide sequence: TGTGCCAGCAGTGAAAGGACTCCTAGCGAGCAGTACGTC. Translating gives CASSERTPSEQYV.

The chain employs TRBV5-4 and TRBJ2-1, with 10 bases lining up with TRBD2. The germline V gene has CDR1 SGHNT and CDR2 YYREEE (reference sequence). Trimming at V came to 4 bases and at J to 4 bases, leaving 5 bases not matched to a gene. This CDR3 spans 15 amino acids. DNA of the CDR3: TGTGCCAGCAGCCAACTAGCGGGGACTTACAATGAGCAGTTCTTC. This sequence encodes CASSQLAGTYNEQFF.